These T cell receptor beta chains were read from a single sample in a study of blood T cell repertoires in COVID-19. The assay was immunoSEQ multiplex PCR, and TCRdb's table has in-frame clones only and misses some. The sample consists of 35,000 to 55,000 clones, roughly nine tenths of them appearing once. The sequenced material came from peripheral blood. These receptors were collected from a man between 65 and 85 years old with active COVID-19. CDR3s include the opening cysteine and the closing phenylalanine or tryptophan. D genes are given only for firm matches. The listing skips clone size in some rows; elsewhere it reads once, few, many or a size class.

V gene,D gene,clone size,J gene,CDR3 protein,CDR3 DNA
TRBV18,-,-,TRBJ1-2,CASSPRVEGSDGYTF,TGTGCCAGCTCCCCAAGGGTAGAGGGCTCCGATGGCTACACCTTC
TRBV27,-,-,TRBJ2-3,CASSLQSTDTQYF,TGTGCCAGCAGTTTACAGAGCACAGATACGCAGTATTTT
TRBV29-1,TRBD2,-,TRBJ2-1,CSASGPSGGRYNEQFF,TGCAGCGCATCGGGCCCTAGCGGGGGCCGCTACAATGAGCAGTTCTTC
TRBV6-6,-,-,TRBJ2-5,CASRKGEYQETQYF,TGTGCCAGCAGGAAGGGAGAGTACCAAGAGACCCAGTACTTC
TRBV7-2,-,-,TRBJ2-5,CASSFGLGEETQYF,TGTGCCAGCAGCTTCGGACTGGGAGAAGAGACCCAGTACTTC
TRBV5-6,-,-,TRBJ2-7,CAGTGEQYF,TGTGCCGGAACGGGTGAGCAGTACTTC
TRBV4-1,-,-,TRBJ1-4,CASSQHRKQGRANEKLFF,TGCGCCAGCAGCCAACATAGAAAACAGGGACGGGCTAATGAAAAACTGTTTTTT
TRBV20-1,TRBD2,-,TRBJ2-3,CSASGGEKSSTDTQYF,TGCAGTGCTAGTGGGGGGGAAAAGAGTAGCACAGATACGCAGTATTTT
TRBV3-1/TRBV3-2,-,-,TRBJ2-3,CASSQRRASGNTDTQYF,TGTGCCAGCAGCCAACGTAGGGCCAGCGGAAACACAGATACGCAGTATTTT
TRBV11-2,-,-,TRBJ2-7,CASSLGVTSALYEQYF,TGTGCCAGCAGCCTAGGGGTTACTAGTGCCCTCTACGAGCAGTACTTC
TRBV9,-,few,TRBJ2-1,CASSVRHQFDSSYNEQFF,TGTGCCAGCAGCGTACGCCACCAATTTGATAGCTCCTACAATGAGCAGTTCTTC
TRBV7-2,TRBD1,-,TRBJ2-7,CASSLAGTGEQYF,TGTGCCAGCAGCTTAGCTGGGACAGGCGAGCAGTACTTC
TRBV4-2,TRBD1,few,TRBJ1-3,CASSQEQGALGNTIYF,TGTGCCAGCAGCCAAGAACAGGGGGCCCTAGGAAACACCATATATTTT
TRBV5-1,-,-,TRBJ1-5,CASSLAGRNQPQHF,TGCGCCAGCAGCCTTGCAGGGCGCAATCAGCCCCAGCATTTT
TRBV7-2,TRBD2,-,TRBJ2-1,CASSPPNSGGSDNEQFF,TGTGCCAGCAGCCCCCCGAATTCGGGGGGAAGCGACAATGAGCAGTTCTTC
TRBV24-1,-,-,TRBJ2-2,CATAGATGELFF,TGTGCCACGGCAGGGGCCACCGGGGAGCTGTTTTTT
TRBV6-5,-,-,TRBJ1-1,CASTPRDIEAFF,TGTGCCAGCACCCCCAGGGACATTGAAGCTTTCTTT
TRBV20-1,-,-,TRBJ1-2,CSARDIYGYTF,TGCAGTGCTAGAGATATTTATGGCTACACCTTC
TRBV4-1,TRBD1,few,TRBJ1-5,CASSQVGQGIGQPQHF,TGCGCCAGCAGCCAGGTCGGACAGGGAATAGGTCAGCCCCAGCATTTT
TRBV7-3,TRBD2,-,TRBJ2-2,CASSLLLLPGTSGGPTGELFF,TGTGCCAGCAGCTTACTTCTCCTCCCCGGGACTAGCGGGGGCCCCACCGGGGAGCTGTTTTTT
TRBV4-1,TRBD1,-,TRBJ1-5,CASSHRGRGGEGDNQPQHF,TGCGCCAGCAGCCATCGTGGGAGAGGGGGCGAGGGGGACAATCAGCCCCAGCATTTT